This TCR beta chain was captured by sequencing in a study of spatial heterogeneity in lung cancer. Stated time point: sample taken at primary tumor resection. Samples came from roughly 75 TRACERx patients with untreated early-stage lung cancer. Unsorted tumor, nontumor lung tissue or cryopreserved PBMC supplied the whole RNA. General observations from the study: Among blood samples, ubiquitous expanded tumor TCRs appeared more at resection than at follow-up.

This clonotype has at least ten counts. The antigen is unknown. MiXCR, applied by TCRdb to the 5' RACE reads, yields one record per CDR3 protein. Of 39,000 or so distinct CDR3 sequences listed, 7.5% were seen once; the top ten hold about 26%. The receptor's source is a male donor with early-stage non-small cell lung cancer. Sequenced material: PBMCs, taken at surgery.

In nucleotides, the CDR3 is TGTGCCACCACCCGAACAGGGGCTGAAGAGCAGTACTTC. It translates to CATTRTGAEEQYF. The V gene is TRBV15, the J gene TRBJ2-7; 7 nucleotides line up with TRBD1. This CDR3 comprises 13 residues. Germline trimming cut 7 bases from V and 7 bases from J; bases unmatched to any gene: 10. The germline V gene encodes CDR1 LNHNV and CDR2 YYDKDF (reference sequence).